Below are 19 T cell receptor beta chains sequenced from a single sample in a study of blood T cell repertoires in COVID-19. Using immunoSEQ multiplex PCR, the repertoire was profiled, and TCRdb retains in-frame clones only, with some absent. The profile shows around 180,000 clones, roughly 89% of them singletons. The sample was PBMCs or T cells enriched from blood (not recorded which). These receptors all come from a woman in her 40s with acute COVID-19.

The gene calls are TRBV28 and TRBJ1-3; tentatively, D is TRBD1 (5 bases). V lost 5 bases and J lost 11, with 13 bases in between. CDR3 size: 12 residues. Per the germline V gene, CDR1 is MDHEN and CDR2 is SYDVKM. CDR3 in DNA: TGTGCCAGCAGTAACCCGCGGGGCGCCATATATTTT. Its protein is CASSNPRGAIYF.

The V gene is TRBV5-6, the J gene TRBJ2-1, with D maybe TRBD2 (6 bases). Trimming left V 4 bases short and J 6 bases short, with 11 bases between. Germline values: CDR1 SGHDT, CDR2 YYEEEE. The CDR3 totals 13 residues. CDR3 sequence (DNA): TGTGCCAGCAGCGCGGGACCTGGCAATGAGCAGTTCTTC. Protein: CASSAGPGNEQFF.

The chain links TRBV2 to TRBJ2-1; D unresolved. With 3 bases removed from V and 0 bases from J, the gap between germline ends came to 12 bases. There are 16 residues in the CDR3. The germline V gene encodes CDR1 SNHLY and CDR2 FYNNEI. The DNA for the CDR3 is TGTGCCAGCAGTGACACCTTTTTGAGCTCCTACAATGAGCAGTTCTTC. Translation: CASSDTFLSSYNEQFF.

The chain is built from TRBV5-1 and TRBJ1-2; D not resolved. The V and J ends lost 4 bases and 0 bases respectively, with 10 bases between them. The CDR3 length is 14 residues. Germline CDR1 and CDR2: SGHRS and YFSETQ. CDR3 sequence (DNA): TGCGCCAGCAGCCCCCCCACAGCTAACTATGGCTACACCTTC. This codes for CASSPPTANYGYTF.

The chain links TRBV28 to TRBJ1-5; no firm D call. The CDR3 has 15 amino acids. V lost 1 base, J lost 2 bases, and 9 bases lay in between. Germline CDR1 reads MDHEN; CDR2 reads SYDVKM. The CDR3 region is CASSLLGPGNQPQHF. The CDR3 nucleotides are TGTGCCAGCAGTTTATTGGGCCCAGGCAATCAGCCCCAGCATTTT.

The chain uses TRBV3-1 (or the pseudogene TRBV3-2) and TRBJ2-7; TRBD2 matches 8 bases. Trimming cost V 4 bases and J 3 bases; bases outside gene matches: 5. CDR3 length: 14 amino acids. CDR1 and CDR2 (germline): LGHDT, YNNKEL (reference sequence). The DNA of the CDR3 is TGTGCCAGCAGCCTCGGGGGGGACTACTACGAGCAGTACTTC. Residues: CASSLGGDYYEQYF.

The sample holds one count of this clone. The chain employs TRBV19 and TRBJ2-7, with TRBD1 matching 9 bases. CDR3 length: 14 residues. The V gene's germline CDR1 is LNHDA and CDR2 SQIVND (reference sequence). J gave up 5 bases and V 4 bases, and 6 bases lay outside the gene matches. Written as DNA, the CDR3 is TGTGCCAGTAGTACCCGGGACAGGGCACACGAGCAGTACTTC. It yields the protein CASSTRDRAHEQYF.

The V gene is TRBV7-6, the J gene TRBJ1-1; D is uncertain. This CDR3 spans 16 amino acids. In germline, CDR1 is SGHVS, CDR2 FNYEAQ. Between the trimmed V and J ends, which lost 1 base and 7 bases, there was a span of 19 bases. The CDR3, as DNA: TGTGCCAGCAGCTTAGTTTTAGCGGGGTCAAGAGATGAAGCTTTCTTT. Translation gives CASSLVLAGSRDEAFF.

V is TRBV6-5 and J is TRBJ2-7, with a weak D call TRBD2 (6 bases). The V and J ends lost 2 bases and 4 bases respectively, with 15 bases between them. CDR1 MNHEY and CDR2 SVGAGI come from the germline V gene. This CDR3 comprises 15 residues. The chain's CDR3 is CASSYQPGLQYEQYF. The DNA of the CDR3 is TGTGCCAGCAGTTACCAACCGGGACTGCAGTACGAGCAGTACTTC.

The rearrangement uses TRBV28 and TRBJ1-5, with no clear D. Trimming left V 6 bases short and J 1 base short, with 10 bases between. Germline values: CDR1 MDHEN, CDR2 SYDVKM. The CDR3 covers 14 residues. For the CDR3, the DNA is TGTGCCAGCAGGACCCGGGGAAGCAATCAGCCCCAGCATTTT. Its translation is CASRTRGSNQPQHF. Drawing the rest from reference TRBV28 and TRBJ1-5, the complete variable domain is DVKVTQSSRYLVKRTGEKVFLECVQDMDHENMFWYRQDPGLGLRLIYFSYDVKMKEKGDIPEGYSVSREKKERFSLILESASTNQTSMYLCASRTRGSNQPQHFGDGTRLSIL.

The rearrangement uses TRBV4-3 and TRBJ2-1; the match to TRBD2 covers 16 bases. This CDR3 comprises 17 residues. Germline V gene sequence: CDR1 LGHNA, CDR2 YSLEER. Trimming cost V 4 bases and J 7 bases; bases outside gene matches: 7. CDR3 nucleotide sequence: TGCGCCAGCAGCCCCGGGACTAGCGGGAGGGGTTTGAATGAGCAGTTCTTC. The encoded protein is CASSPGTSGRGLNEQFF.

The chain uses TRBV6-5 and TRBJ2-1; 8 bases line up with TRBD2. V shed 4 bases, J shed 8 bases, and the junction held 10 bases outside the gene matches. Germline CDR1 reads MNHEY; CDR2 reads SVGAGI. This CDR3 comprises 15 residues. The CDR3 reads CASSLKAGGNYEQFF. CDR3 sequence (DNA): TGTGCCAGCAGTTTGAAGGCGGGAGGAAACTATGAGCAGTTCTTC.

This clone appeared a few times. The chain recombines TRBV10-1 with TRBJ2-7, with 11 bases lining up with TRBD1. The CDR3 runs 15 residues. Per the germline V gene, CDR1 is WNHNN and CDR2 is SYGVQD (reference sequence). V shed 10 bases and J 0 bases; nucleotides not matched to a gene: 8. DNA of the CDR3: TGCGCCATCTCACCCGGGACAGGGGGCTCCTACGAGCAGTACTTC. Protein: CAISPGTGGSYEQYF.

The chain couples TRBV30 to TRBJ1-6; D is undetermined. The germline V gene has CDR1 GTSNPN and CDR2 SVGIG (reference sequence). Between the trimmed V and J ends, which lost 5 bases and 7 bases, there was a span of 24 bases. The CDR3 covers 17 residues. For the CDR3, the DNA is TGTGCCTGGCACCCGCGCCCAGGTCCCCCGGGGAATTCACCCCTCCACTTT. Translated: CAWHPRPGPPGNSPLHF.

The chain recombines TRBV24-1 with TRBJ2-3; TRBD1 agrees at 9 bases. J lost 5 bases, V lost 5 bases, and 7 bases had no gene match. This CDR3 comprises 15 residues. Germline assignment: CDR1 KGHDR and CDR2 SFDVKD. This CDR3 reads CATSVGTGFGDTQYF. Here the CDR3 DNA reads TGTGCCACCAGTGTTGGGACAGGGTTCGGAGATACGCAGTATTTT.

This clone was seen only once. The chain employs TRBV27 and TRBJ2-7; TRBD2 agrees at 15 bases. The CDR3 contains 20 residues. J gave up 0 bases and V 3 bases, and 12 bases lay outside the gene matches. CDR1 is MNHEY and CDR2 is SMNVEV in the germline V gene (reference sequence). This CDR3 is CASSFSDPGLAGGLSYEQYF. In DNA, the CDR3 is TGTGCCAGCAGTTTCTCCGATCCGGGACTAGCGGGGGGTCTCTCCTACGAGCAGTACTTC.

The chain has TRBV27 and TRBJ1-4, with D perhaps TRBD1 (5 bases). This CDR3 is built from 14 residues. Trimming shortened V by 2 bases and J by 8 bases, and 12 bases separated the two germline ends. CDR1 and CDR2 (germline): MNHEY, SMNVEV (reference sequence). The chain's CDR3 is CASSLRQGGEKLFF. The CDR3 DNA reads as TGTGCCAGCAGTTTACGTCAGGGAGGAGAAAAACTGTTTTTT.

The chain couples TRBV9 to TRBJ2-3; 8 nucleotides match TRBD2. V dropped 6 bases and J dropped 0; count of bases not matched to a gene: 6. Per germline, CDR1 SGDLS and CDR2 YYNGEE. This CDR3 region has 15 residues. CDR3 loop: CASTEGGRSTDTQYF. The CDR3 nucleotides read TGTGCCAGCACCGAAGGCGGGAGGAGCACAGATACGCAGTATTTT.

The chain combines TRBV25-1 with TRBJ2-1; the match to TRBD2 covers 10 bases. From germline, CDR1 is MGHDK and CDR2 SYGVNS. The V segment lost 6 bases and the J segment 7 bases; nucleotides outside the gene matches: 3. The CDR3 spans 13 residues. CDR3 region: CASRAGGVNEQFF. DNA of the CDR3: TGTGCCAGCAGAGCGGGAGGGGTGAATGAGCAGTTCTTC.